The 15 T cell receptor beta chains below were found in one sample sequenced in a study of graft-versus-host responses after intestinal transplantation. These receptors' antigens are unknown. Profiled with immunoSEQ multiplex PCR; TCRdb holds only in-frame clones, not every one. The sample lists roughly 28,000 clones, 82% seen once, with roughly 0.7% in the top ten. Specimen: unstimulated CD4+ T cells sorted from spleen or lymph node cells, collected before intestinal transplant. These receptors were taken from a human donor who received an intestinal transplant.

In its sample, this clone was seen once. The genes are TRBV30 and TRBJ1-5; 7 bases match TRBD1. This CDR3 spans 12 amino acids. Germline loops: CDR1 GTSNPN, CDR2 SVGIG (reference sequence). The ends lost 7 bases at V and 6 bases at J; junction bases unmatched: 6. CDR3 in DNA: TGTGCCTACCGACAGGGCCCTCAGCCCCAGCATTTT. It is translated as CAYRQGPQPQHF.

This clone was seen just once. The chain employs TRBV4-2 and TRBJ1-1; 8 bases line up with TRBD1. V dropped 4 bases and J dropped 8; count of bases not matched to a gene: 3. From germline, CDR1 is LGHNA and CDR2 YNFKEQ. CDR3 length: 12 residues. The DNA of the CDR3 is TGTGCCAGCAGCCCCCGGACAGGGGAAGCTTTCTTT. As protein: CASSPRTGEAFF.

This clone has a handful of counts. The CDR3 nucleotides read TGTGCCAGCAGTGGGCAATCAGGGGAGCCCCAGCATTTT. As protein: CASSGQSGEPQHF. This chain joins TRBV6-1 and TRBJ1-5; D perhaps matches TRBD1 (6 bases). Between the trimmed V and J ends, which lost 4 bases and 8 bases, there was a span of 12 bases. CDR1 MNHNS and CDR2 SASEGT come from the germline V gene. The CDR3 totals 13 residues.

The chain couples TRBV6-5 to TRBJ1-4, with no clear D. Germline V gene lookup returns CDR1 MNHEY and CDR2 SVGAGI. The CDR3 loop spans 13 amino acids. The germline V and J ends were trimmed by 2 bases and 7 bases, with 8 bases remaining between them. This CDR3 reads CASSYRWGEKLFF. The CDR3 nucleotides are TGTGCCAGCAGTTACCGGTGGGGTGAAAAACTGTTTTTT.

This sequence joins TRBV6-5 and TRBJ1-4, with 9 bases fitting TRBD1. Losses at the gene ends were 2 bases for V and 4 bases for J; bases not matched to a gene: 2. This CDR3 spans 15 amino acids. CDR1 is MNHEY and CDR2 is SVGAGI in the germline V gene. The CDR3: CASSYRQGGNEKLFF. The CDR3 DNA sequence: TGTGCCAGCAGTTACCGACAGGGGGGTAATGAAAAACTGTTTTTT.

Written as DNA, the CDR3 is TGTGCCAGAACCCCTCTTCGACAGTATTCACCCCTCCACTTT. This codes for CARTPLRQYSPLHF. The chain combines TRBV5-3 with TRBJ1-6; perhaps TRBD1 as D (5 bases). Being an ORF, TRBV5-3 has a function that is uncertain. CDR3 length: 14 amino acids. V was trimmed by 6 bases and J by 8 bases, leaving 15 bases between them.

The CDR3 reads CASSTRRGQTYNSPLHF. DNA of the CDR3: TGTGCCAGCAGTACCCGACGTGGGCAGACCTATAATTCACCCCTCCACTTT. The chain uses TRBV28 and TRBJ1-6, with no clear D. V was pared by 5 bases and J by 2 bases, with 16 bases between. CDR1 is MDHEN, CDR2 SYDVKM, per germline. The CDR3 loop spans 17 amino acids.

The chain is built from TRBV7-9 and TRBJ2-1, with 12 positions matching TRBD2. CDR1 is SEHNR, CDR2 FQNEAQ, per germline (reference sequence). This CDR3 is 15 amino acids long. V lost 2 bases to trimming and J lost 9 bases; unmatched junction nucleotides: 5. Here the CDR3 reads CASSLLAGGQGEQFF. CDR3 bases: TGTGCCAGCAGCTTACTAGCGGGGGGGCAGGGTGAGCAGTTCTTC.

The J gene is TRBJ2-5, the V gene TRBV11-3, with D possibly being TRBD2 (6 bases). The CDR3 spans 13 residues. In germline, CDR1 is SGHNT, CDR2 YENEEA. Trimming took off 2 bases at V and 5 bases at J, with 9 bases between the two ends. In DNA form, the CDR3 reads TGTGCCAGCAGCTTAAGGAGCGGGGAGACCCAGTACTTC. It yields the protein CASSLRSGETQYF.

The rearrangement joins TRBV5-6 to TRBJ2-5; D possibly corresponds to TRBD1 (5 bases). Trimming pared 2 bases from V and 9 bases from J, leaving 14 bases between. The CDR3 extends over 13 amino acids. The germline V gene encodes CDR1 SGHDT and CDR2 YYEEEE. As DNA, the CDR3 is TGTGCCAGCAGCTTCGTGACTCAAGGGGCCCAGTACTTC. This encodes CASSFVTQGAQYF. The full variable domain, completed using reference TRBV5-6 and TRBJ2-5, is DAGVTQSPTHLIKTRGQQVTLRCSPKSGHDTVSWYQQALGQGPQFIFQYYEEEERQRGNFPDRFSGHQFPNYSSELNVNALLLGDSALYLCASSFVTQGAQYFGPGTRLLVL.

Here the CDR3 DNA reads TGTGCCAGCAGTGACAACGGGGGAGTGCAGTTCTTC. Translated, it gives CASSDNGGVQFF. V is TRBV6-4 and J is TRBJ2-1; TRBD2 is a possible D gene (6 bases). Germline CDR1 reads MRHNA; CDR2 reads SNTAGT. This CDR3 region has 12 residues. With 2 bases removed from V and 12 bases from J, the gap between germline ends came to 11 bases.

The V and J genes are TRBV2 and TRBJ2-7, with 9 bases aligning to TRBD1. V shed 10 bases and J 3 bases; nucleotides not matched to a gene: 10. The CDR3 has 14 amino acids. CDR1 is SNHLY, CDR2 FYNNEI, per germline. The CDR3 is CATHRGTGHYEQYF. The CDR3 DNA reads as TGTGCCACCCACCGAGGGACAGGGCACTACGAGCAGTACTTC. Combining the CDR3 with reference TRBV2 and TRBJ2-7 gives the whole variable domain EPEVTQTPSHQVTQMGQEVILRCVPISNHLYFYWYRQILGQKVEFLVSFYNNEISEKSEIFDDQFSVERPDGSNFTLKIRSTKLEDSAMYFCATHRGTGHYEQYFGPGTRLTVT.

A remark on this clone: Germline and junction disagree at one end, which may indicate a read error. CDR3 loop: CASRIAGGNTGELFF. As DNA, the CDR3 is TGTGCCAGTAGGATAGCGGGGGGGAACACCGGGGAGCTGTTTTTT. The chain couples TRBV19 to TRBJ2-2; 10 bases align to TRBD2. The CDR3 extends over 15 amino acids. Germline assignment: CDR1 LNHDA and CDR2 SQIVND (reference sequence).

V and J are TRBV15 and TRBJ2-7; TRBD1 agrees at 10 bases. Per the germline V gene, CDR1 is LNHNV and CDR2 is YYDKDF (reference sequence). J gave up 3 bases and V 8 bases, and 4 bases lay outside the gene matches. This CDR3 spans 13 amino acids. CDR3 protein: CATSRDRGYEQYF. In nucleotides, the CDR3 is TGTGCCACCTCCCGGGACAGGGGCTACGAGCAGTACTTC.

As concerns this clone: The same CDR3 is also encoded by other DNA sequences in this sample. CDR3 DNA: TGTGCCAGCAGTTACGGTGGCTCCTACGAGCAGTACTTC. This translates into CASSYGGSYEQYF. The chain has TRBV6-5 and TRBJ2-7; D is uncertain. The CDR3 is 13 residues long. The V gene's germline CDR1 is MNHEY and CDR2 SVGAGI. The ends were cut back, 2 bases at V and 0 bases at J, with 5 bases in the middle.